The 14 T cell receptor beta chains presented below share a single source sample, sequenced in a study of T-cell reconstitution after alpha-beta-depleted transplantation in children. Researchers prepared the TCRbeta library using unique molecular identifiers, the study reports. TCRdb reanalysed the PCR reads using MiXCR and keeps one entry per CDR3 protein. The table lists 780,000 or so distinct CDR3 sequences, roughly 15% of them singletons, with 5% in the top ten. The sample was PBMCs, mostly from graft donor cells, taken 360 days after TCRalphabeta/CD19-depleted stem cell transplant. These receptors were taken from a male patient aged 10 to 17 who had a stem cell transplant for acute lymphoblastic leukemia, so the T cells may come from the graft donor.

The rearrangement joins TRBV12-3 or TRBV12-4 to TRBJ2-7; no clear D. The CDR3 runs 15 residues. The germline V and J ends were trimmed by 2 bases and 1 base, with 12 bases remaining between them. CDR3 region: CASSLYGQPSYEQYF. The DNA for the CDR3 is TGTGCCAGCAGTTTATACGGCCAGCCATCCTACGAGCAGTACTTC.

A few counts support this clonotype. The chain links TRBV7-3 to TRBJ2-1; no clear D. This CDR3 has 13 residues. V was cut by 8 bases and J by 0 bases, with 8 bases left in between. The germline gives CDR1 SGHTA, CDR2 FQGTGA. CDR3 DNA sequence: TGTGCCAGCGGTCGCGGCTCCTACAATGAGCAGTTCTTC. Its protein is CASGRGSYNEQFF. The full variable domain, its missing parts supplied by reference TRBV7-3 and TRBJ2-1, is GAGVSQTPSNKVTEKGKYVELRCDPISGHTALYWYRQSLGQGPEFLIYFQGTGAADDSGLPNDRFFAVRPEGSVSTLKIQRTERGDSAVYLCASGRGSYNEQFFGPGTRLTVL.

To note about this clonotype: This could be a read error, since a much larger clone is one nucleotide away. J is TRBJ1-2 and V is TRBV12-3 or TRBV12-4, with 8 bases identical to TRBD1. J gave up 4 bases and V 6 bases, and 4 bases lay outside the gene matches. The CDR3 sequence is 13 residues long. This CDR3 reads CASSEGTGYGYTF. In nucleotides, the CDR3 is TGTGCCAGCAGCGAAGGGACAGGCTATGGCTACACCTTC.

This clonotype was seen a few times. The chain recombines TRBV12-3 or TRBV12-4 with TRBJ2-7; tentatively, D is TRBD1 or TRBD2 (5 bases each). V shed 5 bases and J shed 12 bases, with 17 bases lying between them. CDR3 size: 12 residues. CDR3 sequence (DNA): TGTGCCAGCAGTACCGGGACCCGCATTCCGTACTTC. This translates into CASSTGTRIPYF.

This clonotype turned up a few times. V usage is TRBV5-1 and J usage is TRBJ2-1; D remains unclear. Trimming cost V 3 bases and J 6 bases, with 10 bases left between them. The germline V gene encodes CDR1 SGHRS and CDR2 YFSETQ. The CDR3 runs 13 residues. The CDR3 bases are TGCGCCAGCAGCTATTACAGCTCCAATGAGCAGTTCTTC. This sequence encodes CASSYYSSNEQFF.

CDR3 sequence (DNA): TGTGCCAGCAGCGCAGGGACAGGGGTATCCTACGAGCAGTACTTC. Translating gives CASSAGTGVSYEQYF. J is TRBJ2-7 and V is TRBV9; 10 positions agree with TRBD1. The CDR3 sequence is 15 residues long. The germline V gene has CDR1 SGDLS and CDR2 YYNGEE. Trimming removed 3 bases from V and 1 base from J; junction bases left unmatched: 4.

This clonotype was counted many times. The CDR3 here is CASSLGVSGPYEQYF. The CDR3 nucleotides are TGTGCCAGCAGCTTAGGAGTGTCAGGGCCCTACGAGCAGTACTTC. The chain joins TRBV7-9 to TRBJ2-7; D possibly corresponds to TRBD1 (5 bases). CDR3 length: 15 residues. Per germline, CDR1 SEHNR and CDR2 FQNEAQ (reference sequence). The V end was cut by 1 base, the J end by 2 bases, with 12 bases between.

The V and J genes are TRBV19 and TRBJ2-1; 10 nucleotides match TRBD2. This CDR3 is 13 amino acids long. Germline V gene lookup returns CDR1 LNHDA and CDR2 SQIVND (reference sequence). Unmatched junction bases numbered 6, after V lost 8 bases and J lost 8 bases. The CDR3 sequence is CASGLADIDEQFF. CDR3 nucleotide sequence: TGTGCCAGTGGACTAGCGGACATCGATGAGCAGTTCTTC. The whole variable domain, remainder taken from reference TRBV19 and TRBJ2-1, is DGGITQSPKYLFRKEGQNVTLSCEQNLNHDAMYWYRQDPGQGLRLIYYSQIVNDFQKGDIAEGYSVSREKKESFPLTVTSAQKNPTAFYLCASGLADIDEQFFGPGTRLTVL.

This clonotype was seen at least ten times. The chain combines TRBV27 with TRBJ2-2; TRBD1 aligns across 7 bases. V was pared by 2 bases and J by 7 bases, with 7 bases of the junction left unmatched. CDR1 MNHEY and CDR2 SMNVEV come from the germline V gene (reference sequence). The CDR3 is 15 amino acids. CDR3 nucleotides: TGTGCCAGCAGTTTACACAGGGACAGTAACGGGGAGCTGTTTTTT. It specifies CASSLHRDSNGELFF.

The V gene is TRBV14, the J gene TRBJ2-3; perhaps D is TRBD1 or TRBD2 (7 bases each). The length of the CDR3 is 16 residues. V was clipped by 4 bases and J by 6 bases, with 20 bases between them. The germline gives CDR1 SGHDN, CDR2 FVKESK. CDR3 sequence: CASSLTRGGGSDTQYF. DNA of the CDR3: TGTGCCAGCAGCCTGACCCGGGGAGGGGGCAGTGATACGCAGTATTTT.

The chain is built from TRBV30 and TRBJ1-5, with D tentatively TRBD1 (5 bases). V gave up 0 bases and J gave up 7 bases, with 13 bases separating them. This CDR3 comprises 14 residues. CDR1 is GTSNPN and CDR2 is SVGIG in the germline V gene (reference sequence). DNA for the CDR3: TGTGCCTGGAGTGTACGGCAGGGAAGCCAGCCCCAGCATTTT. Translating gives CAWSVRQGSQPQHF.

This clonotype appeared once. The chain links TRBV20-1 to TRBJ1-2; TRBD1 is a possible D gene (5 bases). The CDR3 has 16 amino acids. CDR1 and CDR2 from the germline V gene are DFQATT and SNEGSKA (reference sequence). V was shortened by 3 bases and J by 0 bases, with 17 bases between the two germline ends. CDR3 loop: CSARGNLGGTNYGYTF. CDR3 coding DNA: TGCAGTGCTAGGGGAAATCTCGGGGGTACTAACTATGGCTACACCTTC.

The chain links TRBV24-1 to TRBJ2-5; D remains ambiguous. The CDR3 covers 14 residues. Trimming cost V 1 base and J 2 bases, with 7 bases left between them. The V gene's germline CDR1 is KGHDR and CDR2 SFDVKD. CDR3 DNA: TGTGCCACCAGTGATTTAACAGAACAAGAGACCCAGTACTTC. Translation gives CATSDLTEQETQYF.

V and J are TRBV15 and TRBJ2-5; 7 positions agree with TRBD2. After removal of 1 base from V and 1 base from J, the junction contained 15 bases not matched to a gene. CDR1 and CDR2 from the germline V gene are LNHNV and YYDKDF (reference sequence). The CDR3 has 19 amino acids. Here the CDR3 reads CATSRATRVTAGFQETQYF. CDR3 nucleotides: TGTGCCACCAGCAGAGCTACCAGGGTTACAGCGGGATTCCAAGAGACCCAGTACTTC.